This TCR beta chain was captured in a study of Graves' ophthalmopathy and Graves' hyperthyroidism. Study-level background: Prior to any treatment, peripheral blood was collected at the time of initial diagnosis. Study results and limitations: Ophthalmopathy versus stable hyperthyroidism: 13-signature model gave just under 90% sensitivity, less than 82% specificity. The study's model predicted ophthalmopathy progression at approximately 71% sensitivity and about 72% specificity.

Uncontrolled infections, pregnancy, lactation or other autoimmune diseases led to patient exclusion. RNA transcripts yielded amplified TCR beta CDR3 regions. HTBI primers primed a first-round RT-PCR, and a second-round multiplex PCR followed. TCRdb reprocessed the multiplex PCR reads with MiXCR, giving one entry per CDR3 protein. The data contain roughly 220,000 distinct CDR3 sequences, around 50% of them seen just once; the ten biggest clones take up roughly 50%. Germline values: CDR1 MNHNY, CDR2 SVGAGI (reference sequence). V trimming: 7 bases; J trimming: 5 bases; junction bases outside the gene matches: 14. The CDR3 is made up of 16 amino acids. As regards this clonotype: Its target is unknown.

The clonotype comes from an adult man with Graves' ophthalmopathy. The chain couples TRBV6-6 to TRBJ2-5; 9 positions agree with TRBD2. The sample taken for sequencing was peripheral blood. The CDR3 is CASIQGGGRAAETQYF. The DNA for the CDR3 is TGTGCCAGCATTCAGGGGGGCGGGAGGGCCGCGGAGACCCAGTACTTC.